This TCR beta chain was identified during a study of blood T cells in healthy people across ages (dated by TCRdb to between 2015 and 2017). For the study in its entirety: In model experiments, roughly one uniquely barcoded TCR beta cDNA molecule per two T cells was captured by template switching. The study analyzed two additional independent replicas of 1 million unique cDNA reads from the same blood draw for two donors, one aged 18 to 30 and one aged 80 or older. To track age-related changes in TCR beta repertoire diversity, the study relied on deep sequencing normalized with unique cDNA molecular identifiers. The donors were divided into four age groups: young (average roughly 15 years), middle-aged (roughly 42), aged (around 67) and long-lived (approximately 74).

Summary of the overall study and its limitations: Because the CMV infection status of the donors was unknown, age-related changes in expanded clonotypes may potentially have been confounded. Estimates of total diversity from one million sequenced T cells were regarded as lower bounds and underestimates. Conclusive comparison of naive and antigen-experienced compartments was prevented by the profiling of bulk unsorted PBMCs. Observed TCR beta diversity correlated strongly with the percentage of naive T cells measured by flow cytometry. As age increased, observed TCR beta diversity per million T cells dropped in a roughly linear way, and a significant reduction was already evident by age about 40. The long-lived group showed more naive CD4+ T cells, fewer expanded clones and increased TCR diversity than the aged group, suggesting age selection.

Systemically healthy Caucasian individuals from Russia, 39 in total and aged roughly 6 to 100 years, were included as donors. Each donor gave around 9 milliliters of peripheral blood, collected into EDTA-treated Vacutainer tubes. PBMCs were isolated by Ficoll-Paque density-gradient centrifugation, with at least 6.5 million obtained per sample. Total RNA, at least 5 micrograms per sample, was extracted from PBMCs with Trizol reagent. For every donor, an aliquot of PBMCs went through flow cytometry to measure the percentages of naive CD45RAhigh/CD27high T cells. V gives up 2 bases and J gives up 4 bases, and the segment between their germline ends measures 12 bases. The CDR3, from cysteine to phenylalanine, totals 14 residues. CDR3 DNA only is kept here, 42 bases in frame from base 1. The germline V gene (reference sequence) gives CDR1 as SEHNR and CDR2 as FQNEAQ. This clonotype was observed a few times. The clone's antigen remains unknown. It has no much larger one-base neighbor in the sample; base qualities were not kept.

The method was 5' RACE. The sequencer listed for this sample is Illumina HiSeq 2500. A second PCR of about 7 to 12 cycles was run with a J-beta primer mix and a sample-barcoded 5' primer. A unique molecular identifier was introduced onto each TCR beta cDNA molecule by a template-switch 5' adaptor carrying 12 random nucleotides. Each sample yielded at least 3 million CDR3-containing paired-end reads. First-strand cDNA was synthesized from all RNA with the Mint cDNA synthesis kit, primed by a TRBC-specific oligonucleotide. All cDNA was treated with uracil-DNA glycosylase and then went through a first 18-cycle PCR with the universal primers M1SS and BC2_uni_R. On the authors' methods: Each sample was normalized by randomly selecting 1 million high-quality reads, each carrying a distinct molecular identifier. Instead of being binned into consensus sequences, reads with shared molecular identifiers were discarded. MiTCR, with a Q25 quality threshold and the strictest error-elimination algorithm, was used for CDR3 identification, clonotype clustering and error correction. Lower-bound total TCR beta diversity was estimated with a nonparametric unseen species model using Euler transformation. Using fastp at Q25 and MiXCR, TCRdb reprocessed the public reads and kept productive beta chains. Rows are unified per CDR3 protein, each entry keeping the most common DNA and genes. The V and J calls and clone size come from TCRdb's table, not from the authors' own analysis. Across this sample there are about 560,000 distinct CDR3 sequences, with over 25% seen only once. The leading ten clones occupy over 3.5% of the sample.

These data were also reused for a study on T cells of mothers and their children. From that second study: Donors were nine systemically healthy Caucasian individuals: three mothers and their six children. cDNA synthesis consumed the entire amount of extracted RNA, loaded at approximately 1.6 ug RNA in each 15 ul reaction. Sample barcodes and 2-4 random nucleotides were added via the M1S primer in the second PCR. Each mother yielded over 8 million TCR beta CDR3 reads and each child 2.5 million to 3 million reads. Thymic selection similarly shapes TCR recombination output in related and unrelated pairs, with minor effect from inherited differences. Related mother-child pairs always showed normalized repertoire overlap that was slightly higher than in unrelated mother-child pairs, though the difference was never significant. Persistent microchimeric T cell clones were not detected, at a sensitivity of 95 to 100 clones per million clonotypes. Deep NGS was used in the study to compare the TCR beta repertoires of mothers and children and to look for features that separate related mother-child pairs from unrelated individuals. Mothers averaged around 40 +/- 4 years of age and children averaged approximately 12 +/- 4 years. After adapter ligation was performed with NEBNext reagents, the libraries were sequenced on an Illumina HiSeq 2000 with 100+100 nt paired-end reads. To prevent cross-contamination, the mother and child libraries were prepared a month apart and were sequenced in separate runs. Between roughly 500,000 and 2,100,000 distinct TCR beta clonotypes were identified per donor. Naive TCR beta clonotypes were estimated from low-frequency clonotypes matched to each donor's FACS-determined naive share, without sorting.

This sequence originates from a boy aged 2 to 10 in good health. The sample comprised blood. The chain is encoded by TRBV7-9 joined to TRBJ2-7, with the D gene call left open. The CDR3 region has the sequence CASSLNGRAYEQYF. Read as DNA, the sequence is TGTGCCAGCAGCTTAAACGGACGAGCTTACGAGCAGTACTTC.